This is a list of T cell receptor beta chains from one sample in a study of CD8 T cell repertoires and HIV-1 epitope variants. Which antigens these TCRs recognize remains unknown. TCRdb's copy holds only in-frame clones and misses some; the assay was immunoSEQ multiplex PCR. Of 4,500 to 5,000 clones in the sample, less than 70% are singletons; the top ten hold about two fifths. Sequences were obtained from cultured CD8+ T cells derived from PBMCs. The receptors stem from a male donor with HIV. CDR3s include the opening cysteine and the closing phenylalanine or tryptophan. The D gene is left open where the match is weak. The listing skips clone size in some rows; elsewhere it reads once, few, many or a size class.

J gene,V gene,D gene,clone size,CDR3 protein,CDR3 DNA
TRBJ2-7,TRBV5-8,.,few,CASSSQSPSSYEQYF,TGTGCCAGCAGTTCACAGAGCCCCAGCTCCTACGAGCAGTACTTC
TRBJ2-7,TRBV23-1,.,.,CAIQGTKLKVYEQYF,TGCGCCATCCAGGGCACAAAACTCAAGGTCTACGAGCAGTACTTC
TRBJ2-7,TRBV6-4,TRBD1,once,CASSDPCPRGRITYEQYF,TGTGCCAGCAGTGACCCGTGTCCTAGGGGGCGAATCACCTACGAGCAGTACTTC
TRBJ1-5,TRBV7-8,.,.,CASSFQERGNQPQHF,TGTGCCAGCAGCTTCCAGGAAAGGGGCAATCAGCCCCAGCATTTT
TRBJ2-7,TRBV4-1,.,.,CASSRGGDNSYEQYF,TGCGCCAGCAGCCGGGGGGGGGACAACTCCTACGAGCAGTACTTC
TRBJ1-2,TRBV7-6,TRBD1,few,CASSPGTGLNSYGYTF,TGTGCCAGCAGCCCGGGGACAGGGCTGAATTCTTATGGCTACACCTTC
TRBJ1-1,TRBV4-1,.,.,CASSFSGNTEAFF,TGCGCCAGCAGCTTTTCGGGGAACACTGAAGCTTTCTTT
TRBJ2-7,TRBV11-2,.,.,CASSFSPGAYEQYF,TGTGCCAGCAGCTTTTCGCCAGGGGCCTACGAGCAGTACTTC
TRBJ2-7,TRBV7-9,TRBD1,.,CASSPAGGYEQYF,TGTGCCAGCAGCCCGGCAGGGGGTTACGAGCAGTACTTC
TRBJ2-1,TRBV19,.,.,CASGGSSYNEQFF,TGTGCCAGTGGGGGGAGCTCCTACAATGAGCAGTTCTTC
TRBJ1-1,TRBV7-8,.,once,CASSLDLGATEAFF,TGTGCCAGCAGCTTAGACCTGGGGGCAACTGAAGCTTTCTTT
TRBJ2-1,TRBV5-1,TRBD2,once,CASSLAGLGGNEQFF,TGCGCCAGCAGCTTGGCGGGACTAGGGGGCAATGAGCAGTTCTTC
TRBJ2-7,TRBV5-1,TRBD1,.,CASSPGQGAYEQYF,TGCGCCAGCAGCCCGGGACAGGGGGCCTACGAGCAGTACTTC
TRBJ2-1,TRBV27,TRBD2,.,CASSLSPSGRASNEQFF,TGTGCCAGCAGTTTATCGCCTAGCGGGAGGGCCTCCAATGAGCAGTTCTTC
TRBJ2-7,TRBV4-2,TRBD2,few,CASSQAGGQQYF,TGTGCCAGCAGCCAAGCGGGGGGACAGCAGTACTTC
TRBJ1-1,TRBV28,.,.,CASISRGSTEAFF,TGTGCCAGCATCTCCAGGGGATCCACTGAAGCTTTCTTT
TRBJ2-7,TRBV27,.,.,CASSPGLLYEQYF,TGTGCCAGCAGCCCGGGACTGCTCTACGAGCAGTACTTC
TRBJ2-7,TRBV6-5,.,.,CASSSPGLSSYEQYF,TGTGCCAGCAGTTCCCCGGGACTCAGCTCCTACGAGCAGTACTTC
TRBJ1-3,TRBV6-1,TRBD1,.,CASREIRDSFSGNTIYF,TGTGCCAGCAGGGAAATTCGGGACAGCTTCTCTGGAAACACCATATATTTT
TRBJ2-7,TRBV4-2,.,.,CASSQDLESTYEQYF,TGTGCCAGCAGCCAAGATTTAGAAAGTACCTACGAGCAGTACTTC
TRBJ1-4,TRBV4-3,TRBD1,.,CASRNRGSSEKLFF,TGCGCCAGCAGAAACAGGGGGAGCAGTGAAAAACTGTTTTTT
TRBJ1-2,TRBV19,.,.,CASSIALSAGYTF,TGTGCCAGTAGTATCGCGCTCTCGGCTGGCTACACCTTC
TRBJ2-1,TRBV7-8,.,.,CATVPATGHRYNEQFF,TGTGCCACCGTACCCGCCACAGGACACCGCTACAATGAGCAGTTCTTC
TRBJ2-1,TRBV14,TRBD2,.,CASSSGLAGGPRGNEQFF,TGTGCCAGCAGCTCGGGACTAGCGGGGGGGCCGCGGGGAAATGAGCAGTTCTTC
TRBJ2-7,TRBV28,TRBD1,.,CASSSDRGTYEQYF,TGTGCCAGCAGCTCTGACAGGGGCACCTACGAGCAGTACTTC
TRBJ2-3,TRBV27,.,.,CASTRFRGDTQYF,TGTGCCAGCACAAGGTTTCGCGGAGATACGCAGTATTTT
TRBJ1-4,TRBV2,.,.,CASSELSPTNEKLFF,TGTGCCAGCAGTGAACTATCACCCACTAATGAAAAACTGTTTTTT
TRBJ1-2,TRBV5-6,.,large,CASSPWPVELDYGYTF,TGTGCCAGCAGCCCTTGGCCGGTAGAATTGGACTATGGCTACACCTTC
TRBJ2-7,TRBV11-2,TRBD1,.,CASSDGQGFGSYEQYF,TGTGCCAGCAGCGACGGACAGGGGTTCGGGTCCTACGAGCAGTACTTC
TRBJ2-7,TRBV10-3,.,.,CAISEDRWGPQYF,TGTGCCATCAGTGAGGATCGCTGGGGACCGCAATACTTC
TRBJ2-3,TRBV28,TRBD2,.,CASSLGGTNADTQYF,TGTGCCAGCAGTTTAGGCGGGACTAATGCAGATACGCAGTATTTT
TRBJ2-2,TRBV19,.,.,CASSILANTGELFF,TGTGCCAGTAGTATTCTAGCGAACACCGGGGAGCTGTTTTTT
TRBJ1-4,TRBV5-5,.,.,CASSLGGQNEKLFF,TGTGCCAGCAGCTTAGGAGGCCAAAATGAAAAACTGTTTTTT
TRBJ2-1,TRBV27,TRBD2,.,CAISAGGNNEQFF,TGTGCCATTTCAGCGGGAGGGAACAATGAGCAGTTCTTC
TRBJ2-2,TRBV7-9,.,few,CASSLKSSGELFF,TGTGCCAGCAGCTTGAAGAGTTCTGGGGAGCTGTTTTTT
TRBJ2-7,TRBV27,TRBD2,.,CASSLSSGRAGYEQYF,TGTGCCAGCAGTTTGTCTAGCGGGAGGGCCGGCTACGAGCAGTACTTC
TRBJ2-1,TRBV28,TRBD2,.,CASRSRLAALNEQFF,TGTGCCAGCAGGAGCCGACTAGCGGCCCTCAATGAGCAGTTCTTC
TRBJ1-1,TRBV7-3,TRBD1,few,CASSTGQGDTEAFF,TGTGCCAGCAGCACCGGACAGGGTGACACTGAAGCTTTCTTT
TRBJ1-4,TRBV11-2,.,.,CASSSTDGATNEKLFF,TGTGCCAGCAGCTCAACGGACGGAGCAACTAATGAAAAACTGTTTTTT
TRBJ2-3,TRBV6-5,TRBD2,.,CASSSWTSGDTDTQYF,TGTGCCAGCAGTTCCTGGACTAGCGGGGACACAGATACGCAGTATTTT
TRBJ2-3,TRBV2,TRBD1,few,CASSSRQGETDTQYF,TGTGCCAGCAGTTCTAGGCAGGGGGAGACAGATACGCAGTATTTT
TRBJ2-3,TRBV5-4,TRBD2,.,CASSRREGRSDTQYF,TGTGCCAGCAGCCGCCGGGAGGGGCGGTCAGATACGCAGTATTTT
TRBJ1-6,TRBV7-9,TRBD1,few,CASSLDRVAYNSPLHF,TGTGCCAGCAGCTTGGACAGGGTAGCCTATAATTCACCCCTCCACTTT
TRBJ1-4,TRBV7-9,TRBD1,once,CASSFPGQPNEKLFF,TGTGCCAGCAGCTTTCCGGGACAGCCTAATGAAAAACTGTTTTTT
TRBJ2-7,TRBV28,TRBD2,.,CASRGTSGRSYEQYF,TGTGCCAGCAGGGGTACTAGCGGGAGATCCTACGAGCAGTACTTC
TRBJ2-3,TRBV5-6,.,.,CASSSAGSMADTQYF,TGTGCCAGCAGCTCAGCCGGGAGTATGGCAGATACGCAGTATTTT
TRBJ2-7,TRBV5-4,.,few,CASSFMGGPTYEQYF,TGTGCCAGCAGCTTTATGGGGGGACCGACCTACGAGCAGTACTTC
TRBJ2-1,TRBV28,.,.,CATDRKNEQFF,TGTGCCACAGACAGGAAAAATGAGCAGTTCTTC